This T cell receptor (beta chain) was identified in a study of blood T cell repertoires in COVID-19. Study-level background: Material from acute and convalescent COVID-19 was sourced from the United States, Italy and Spain.

As processed by the authors: How many nucleated cells were present was estimated from reference gene primer amplification. Measured with immunoSEQ multiplex PCR; TCRdb has only the in-frame clones, and not every one. V and J calls and clone size come straight from that table; D and trimming were deduced from the DNA. The table lists over 50,000 clones, approximately 92% of them singletons. J lost 5 bases, V lost 6 bases, and 14 bases had no gene match. Germline lookup yields CDR1 SEHNR and CDR2 FQNEAQ (reference sequence). The CDR3 has 16 residues. J is TRBJ2-5 and V is TRBV7-9; 8 bases line up with TRBD1. Specimen: peripheral blood. The source of this sequence is a human donor with active COVID-19. The donor label of this sample is uncertain. The CDR3 region is CASSPPGNRGRETQYF. The CDR3 nucleotides read TGTGCCAGCAGTCCACCTGGGAACAGGGGGAGGGAGACCCAGTACTTC.